Listed below are T cell receptor beta chains from one sample, sequenced in a study of immune cell composition in non-small cell lung cancer. TCRdb's copy holds only in-frame clones and misses some; the assay was immunoSEQ multiplex PCR. The sample yields some 9,000 clones, roughly two thirds seen once. What was sequenced was non-adjacent lung tissue. These receptors all stem from a human donor with non-small cell lung cancer. CDR3s leave out the opening cysteine and the closing phenylalanine or tryptophan. Rows give clone size only sometimes, using once, few, many, or a class for an expanded clone.

>TRBJ2-6|.|TRBV6-4
ASSPGQVSGANVLT
>TRBJ2-1|.|TRBV10-1
ASSESGTGGQDEQF
>TRBJ1-2|.|TRBV9
ASSVDRTLHGYT
>TRBJ1-1|.|TRBV7-6
ASSLEGSGGTEAF
>TRBJ1-6|few|TRBV27
ASRGTVINSPLH
>TRBJ2-2|.|TRBV10-3
AISEPGGFFDTGELF
>TRBJ2-2|.|TRBV7-6
ASSSTVVTGELF
>TRBJ1-1|few|TRBV19
ASSITQTGGTEAF
>TRBJ2-5|.|TRBV5-1
ASSPSGGAGETQY
>TRBJ1-4|.|TRBV5-4
ASSLEYGGKGKLF
>TRBJ1-1|.|TRBV10-1
ATTSGRENTEAF
>TRBJ1-2|few|TRBV23-1
ASAPRRRTARFLLYGYT
>TRBJ1-5|.|TRBV6-5
ASSYSTQGDQPQH
>TRBJ2-7|.|TRBV6-1
ASSLGQGPYEQY
>TRBJ2-7|.|TRBV5-1
ASSLAGVSNDEQY
>TRBJ1-2|.|TRBV7-6
ASSLAGVTPYGYT
>TRBJ1-3|few|TRBV2
ASNRGVTGNTIY
>TRBJ2-7|.|TRBV27
ASSFQGQGYHEQY
>TRBJ2-4|.|TRBV20-1
TSGGKNIQY
>TRBJ2-5|few|TRBV9
ASSELWTGKETQY
>TRBJ1-2|.|TRBV7-2
ASSRTGYRP
>TRBJ1-1|.|TRBV5-6
ASSWDRSNTEAF
>TRBJ2-7|.|TRBV6-5
ASSYQGQGIYEQY
>TRBJ1-1|once|TRBV6-5
ASSGYRNTEAF
>TRBJ1-5|.|TRBV7-6
ASSLSPGFQPQH
>TRBJ2-5|.|TRBV6-5
AAGETQY
>TRBJ2-7|.|TRBV5-4
ASSLSVEIYEQY
>TRBJ1-4|.|TRBV7-9
ASSYDREEEKLF
>TRBJ2-1|.|TRBV14
ASSQEGDRDRDEQF
>TRBJ2-7|medium-sized|TRBV19
ASSIGTGDGEQY
>TRBJ1-2|.|TRBV19
ASSIKTGGNYGYT
>TRBJ2-2|.|TRBV5-1
ASSLGLAGLTGELF
>TRBJ1-4|.|TRBV19
ASSTSLKLF
>TRBJ2-1|.|TRBV11-2
ASRPLVGTAYNEQF
>TRBJ1-2|once|TRBV11-2
ASSLVQGAYGYT